Listed below are T cell receptor beta chains from one sample, sequenced in a study of cytomegalovirus exposure and HLA in healthy donors. Sequencing was performed with immunoSEQ multiplex PCR; in TCRdb, only in-frame clones are kept and a portion is missing. The sample lists about 49,000 clones; roughly nine tenths were seen once. The sample comprised PBMCs. All receptors derive from a man younger than 35 in good health and CMV-seronegative. Both conserved end residues are part of each CDR3. Fields, in order: D gene, V gene, J gene, clone size, CDR3 protein, CDR3 DNA. A D gene is named only where the DNA matches it firmly. Rows give clone size only sometimes, using once, few, many, or a class for an expanded clone.

>NA|TRBV28|TRBJ1-2|NA
CASSPRQSGGYGYTF
TGTGCCAGCAGTCCCCGACAGTCGGGCGGCTATGGCTACACCTTC
>TRBD2|TRBV5-1|TRBJ2-2|NA
CASSPGLAGIGTGELFF
TGCGCCAGCAGCCCGGGACTAGCGGGAATTGGCACCGGGGAGCTGTTTTTT
>TRBD1|TRBV4-1|TRBJ2-5|NA
CASSPRDRGSATETQYF
TGCGCCAGCAGCCCAAGGGACAGGGGGTCAGCTACTGAGACCCAGTACTTC
>NA|TRBV15|TRBJ2-1|NA
CATSRDRASGNEQFF
TGTGCCACCAGCAGAGATAGAGCCTCCGGGAATGAGCAGTTCTTC
>TRBD2|TRBV7-8|TRBJ2-2|NA
CASSLGLAGVTGELFF
TGTGCCAGCAGCTTGGGACTAGCGGGAGTAACCGGGGAGCTGTTTTTT
>NA|TRBV6-6|TRBJ1-1|NA
CASSPFGVGTTEAFF
TGTGCCAGCAGCCCCTTCGGGGTGGGAACCACTGAAGCTTTCTTT
>TRBD1|TRBV5-6|TRBJ2-3|NA
CASSETGTGGTDTQYF
TGTGCCAGCAGCGAGACCGGGACAGGGGGCACAGATACGCAGTATTTT
>TRBD2|TRBV27|TRBJ2-3|once
CAGAASGRGWGTDTQYF
TGTGCCGGGGCTGCTAGCGGGAGAGGCTGGGGCACAGATACGCAGTATTTT
>NA|TRBV19|TRBJ2-3|NA
CASRMAGLTDTQYF
TGTGCCAGTAGAATGGCGGGACTCACAGATACGCAGTATTTT
>TRBD2|TRBV30|TRBJ2-3|NA
CAGGGDFRTDTQYF
TGTGCGGGGGGAGGGGACTTTCGCACAGATACGCAGTATTTT
>TRBD1|TRBV19|TRBJ1-5|few
CASSIPGQGARQPQHF
TGTGCCAGTAGTATTCCTGGGCAGGGGGCGAGGCAGCCCCAGCATTTT
>NA|TRBV6-1|TRBJ2-5|NA
CASSENLGGSETQYF
TGTGCCAGCAGCGAAAATCTGGGGGGTTCGGAGACCCAGTACTTC
>NA|TRBV27|TRBJ1-5|NA
CASSLSWGRVNQPQHF
TGTGCCAGCAGTTTATCATGGGGGAGGGTCAATCAGCCCCAGCATTTT
>TRBD1|TRBV28|TRBJ1-4|NA
CASSSPGGEEKLFF
TGTGCCAGCAGTTCGCCAGGGGGCGAGGAAAAACTGTTTTTT
>TRBD2|TRBV28|TRBJ2-1|NA
CASEYRGTSGFNEQFF
TGTGCCAGCGAATACCGCGGGACTAGCGGGTTTAATGAGCAGTTCTTC
>NA|TRBV18|TRBJ2-7|NA
CASSAGSYEQYF
TGTGCCAGCTCAGCGGGTTCCTACGAGCAGTACTTC
>TRBD1|TRBV19|TRBJ2-7|NA
CASSSHGTAIYEQYF
TGTGCCAGTAGCAGTCACGGGACAGCTATCTACGAGCAGTACTTC
>NA|TRBV19|TRBJ1-1|NA
CASSGGQWVTEAFF
TGTGCCAGTAGTGGAGGACAGTGGGTCACTGAAGCTTTCTTT
>NA|TRBV2|TRBJ2-1|NA
CASLRDTYNEQFF
TGTGCCTCCCTCCGGGACACCTACAATGAGCAGTTCTTC
>TRBD1|TRBV5-4|TRBJ2-5|NA
CASSSGQDQETQYF
TGTGCCAGCAGCTCGGGACAGGACCAAGAGACCCAGTACTTC
>NA|TRBV7-5|TRBJ2-1|NA
CARSLVLWGRAFSSYNEQFF
TGTGCCAGAAGCTTAGTTCTTTGGGGGAGGGCCTTCAGCTCCTACAATGAGCAGTTCTTC
>TRBD2|TRBV7-9|TRBJ2-1|NA
CASSPNPGLAGGYEQFF
TGTGCCAGCAGCCCGAACCCCGGACTAGCGGGAGGCTATGAGCAGTTCTTC
>TRBD2|TRBV7-3|TRBJ2-2|NA
CASSPGGGSNTGELFF
TGTGCCAGCAGCCCGGGGGGAGGGAGCAACACCGGGGAGCTGTTTTTT
>TRBD2|TRBV9|TRBJ2-1|NA
CASSALIAGGYNEQFF
TGTGCCAGCAGCGCACTTATAGCGGGAGGGTACAATGAGCAGTTCTTC
>NA|TRBV4-1|TRBJ1-2|NA
CASSPYGYTF
TGCGCCAGCAGCCCTTATGGCTACACCTTC
>NA|TRBV7-8|TRBJ2-3|NA
CASSLARGRLPDTQYF
TGTGCCAGCAGCTTAGCTAGGGGGAGACTGCCAGATACGCAGTATTTT
>NA|TRBV19|TRBJ2-5|NA
CASSMRNQETQYF
TGTGCCAGTAGTATGAGAAATCAAGAGACCCAGTACTTC
>TRBD2|TRBV27|TRBJ2-3|NA
CASSFKPLGTSGRADTQYF
TGTGCCAGCAGTTTTAAGCCCCTTGGTACTAGCGGGAGAGCAGATACGCAGTATTTT
>TRBD1|TRBV7-3|TRBJ2-7|NA
CASSFTGGEQYF
TGTGCCAGCAGCTTCACAGGGGGCGAGCAGTACTTC
>TRBD1|TRBV30|TRBJ2-7|NA
CAWSPEDRVSYEQYF
TGTGCCTGGAGCCCTGAGGACAGGGTTTCCTACGAGCAGTACTTC
>NA|TRBV6-1|TRBJ2-1|NA
CASSEGESSYNEQFF
TGTGCCAGCAGTGAAGGGGAGAGCTCCTACAATGAGCAGTTCTTC
>NA|TRBV27|TRBJ2-3|NA
CASSPARSTDTQYF
TGTGCCAGCAGCCCAGCGAGGAGCACAGATACGCAGTATTTT
>TRBD2|TRBV7-3|TRBJ2-1|NA
CASSLSPVAGNEQFF
TGTGCCAGCAGCTTAAGCCCAGTAGCGGGCAATGAGCAGTTCTTC
>NA|TRBV11-3|TRBJ1-2|NA
CASSFDQDYGYTF
TGTGCCAGCAGCTTTGACCAGGACTATGGCTACACCTTC
>NA|TRBV7-2|TRBJ1-2|NA
CASSLGGQIYGYTF
TGTGCCAGCAGCTTAGGGGGGCAGATCTATGGCTACACCTTC
>TRBD1|TRBV2|TRBJ2-1|once
CASTMDRQQFF
TGTGCCAGCACTATGGACAGGCAGCAGTTCTTC
>NA|TRBV7-9|TRBJ1-1|NA
CASSRTSSNTEAFF
TGTGCCAGCAGCCGAACATCCTCGAACACTGAAGCTTTCTTT